What follows are 21 T cell receptor beta chains derived from one specimen sequenced in a study of shared clonotypes between healthy human individuals. Produced via immunoSEQ multiplex PCR; TCRdb's table is partial and in-frame only. Of about 870,000 clones listed, 80% to 95% are singletons. CD45RO negativity and positive selection for CCR7 defined naive CD8 cells, a population that excluded terminally differentiated effector memory CD45RA+ cells. Sequenced: naive CD8+ T cells sorted from blood. The receptors stem from a young man in good health.

The V and J genes are TRBV4-3 and TRBJ1-2; D is possibly TRBD1 (6 bases). CDR1 LGHNA and CDR2 YSLEER come from the germline V gene. V lost 0 bases and J lost 4, with 18 bases in between. CDR3 length: 17 residues. The DNA of the CDR3 is TGCGCCAGCAGCCAAGAGGGGAAAGGACAGAATTTCTATGGCTACACCTTC. It is translated as CASSQEGKGQNFYGYTF.

In nucleotides, the CDR3 is TGTGCCAGCAGCTTAATAGCGGGGCCCACAGATACGCAGTATTTT. Its translation: CASSLIAGPTDTQYF. The chain employs TRBV7-3 and TRBJ2-3, with 8 bases that match TRBD2. The germline gives CDR1 SGHTA, CDR2 FQGTGA. J gave up 2 bases and V 1 base, and 2 bases lay outside the gene matches. This CDR3 is 15 amino acids long.

This chain uses TRBV11-1 with TRBJ2-7; D not certain. Trimming took 2 bases from V and 0 from J, leaving 5 bases between them. Looked up from germline, CDR1 is SGHAT and CDR2 is FQDESV (reference sequence). The CDR3 consists of 13 residues. The CDR3 DNA reads TGTGCCAGCAGCTTATCCGGCTCCTACGAGCAGTACTTC. Its translation: CASSLSGSYEQYF.

Note on this clone: Other DNA sequences of this sample code for an identical CDR3. The chain combines TRBV5-6 with TRBJ2-7, with D maybe TRBD1 (5 bases). CDR1 is SGHDT, CDR2 YYEEEE, per germline. V was pared by 2 bases and J by 2 bases, with 11 bases between. The CDR3 consists of 14 residues. This CDR3 reads CASSFGTGAYEQYF. As DNA, the CDR3 is TGTGCCAGCAGCTTCGGTACAGGAGCCTACGAGCAGTACTTC.

In its sample, this clone was seen once. The V and J genes are TRBV7-9 and TRBJ2-1; 10 positions agree with TRBD2. Per the germline V gene, CDR1 is SEHNR and CDR2 is FQNEAQ (reference sequence). J was trimmed by 8 bases and V by 1 base; bases with no gene match: 8. This CDR3 contains 16 residues. CDR3 residues: CASSLVSSGSYYEQFF. The CDR3 region has the DNA TGTGCCAGCAGCTTAGTATCTAGCGGGAGTTATTATGAGCAGTTCTTC.

The gene calls are TRBV27 and TRBJ2-2; 7 bases fit TRBD1. J was trimmed by 0 bases and V by 1 base; bases with no gene match: 2. The CDR3 sequence is 16 residues long. Germline V gives CDR1 MNHEY, CDR2 SMNVEV (reference sequence). The CDR3 DNA reads as TGTGCCAGCAGTTTATTAGACAGGGCGAACACCGGGGAGCTGTTTTTT. Translated: CASSLLDRANTGELFF.

This clone appeared a few times. The chain joins TRBV27 to TRBJ2-3; D possibly uses TRBD1 or TRBD2 (5 bases each). The CDR3 length is 13 residues. Germline V gene sequence: CDR1 MNHEY, CDR2 SMNVEV (reference sequence). V dropped 3 bases and J dropped 2 bases, with 6 bases sitting between them. CDR3 loop: CASSFGTTDTQYF. Written as DNA, the CDR3 is TGTGCCAGCAGTTTTGGGACCACAGATACGCAGTATTTT.

V is TRBV7-9 and J is TRBJ2-7; 12 nucleotides line up with TRBD2. Losses at the gene ends were 4 bases for V and 1 base for J; bases not matched to a gene: 8. Germline CDR1 is SEHNR and CDR2 is FQNEAQ (reference sequence). The length of the CDR3 is 17 residues. The CDR3 DNA follows: TGTGCCAGCAGCTCCGGACTAGCGGGATCCCAATCCTACGAGCAGTACTTC. It encodes CASSSGLAGSQSYEQYF.

V gene TRBV25-1 combines with J gene TRBJ2-2; D perhaps matches TRBD1 (5 bases). The CDR3 loop spans 15 amino acids. Trimming pared 3 bases from V and 0 bases from J, leaving 8 bases between. Germline V lookup: CDR1 MGHDK, CDR2 SYGVNS. In DNA form, the CDR3 reads TGTGCCAGCAGTGACGACAGCGCGAACACCGGGGAGCTGTTTTTT. Translating it yields CASSDDSANTGELFF. The full variable domain, rest sourced from reference TRBV25-1 and TRBJ2-2, is EADIYQTPRYLVIGTGKKITLECSQTMGHDKMYWYQQDPGMELHLIHYSYGVNSTEKGDLSSESTVSRIRTEHFPLTLESARPSHTSQYLCASSDDSANTGELFFGEGSRLTVL.

V is TRBV5-1 and J is TRBJ2-4, with D maybe TRBD1 (6 bases). Germline V lookup: CDR1 SGHRS, CDR2 YFSETQ. Between the trimmed V and J ends, which lost 1 base and 0 bases, there was a span of 14 bases. This CDR3 comprises 17 residues. Written as DNA, the CDR3 is TGCGCCAGCAGCTTGTCAGGGGAGTCTCCAGCCAAAAACATTCAGTACTTC. Residues: CASSLSGESPAKNIQYF.

This clone was detected only once. The rearrangement uses TRBV9 and TRBJ2-7; D possibly corresponds to TRBD1 (5 bases). The length of the CDR3 is 16 residues. Trimming left V 3 bases short and J 1 base short, with 17 bases between. Germline V gene data show CDR1 as SGDLS and CDR2 as YYNGEE. CDR3 amino acids: CASSAQKGVASYEQYF. The CDR3 nucleotides are TGTGCCAGCAGCGCTCAGAAAGGGGTTGCATCCTACGAGCAGTACTTC.

This clone was observed a handful of times. CDR3 in amino acids: CASSTTGQMNTEAFF. CDR3 DNA sequence: TGTGCCAGCAGTACAACGGGACAGATGAACACTGAAGCTTTCTTT. The V and J genes are TRBV9 and TRBJ1-1, with 7 bases aligning to TRBD1. Germline V gene sequence: CDR1 SGDLS, CDR2 YYNGEE. There are 15 residues in the CDR3. V trimming: 5 bases; J trimming: 0 bases; junction bases outside the gene matches: 7.

J is TRBJ1-4 and V is TRBV28; unclear D gene. The CDR3 consists of 16 residues. Deletions cut 1 base from V and 0 bases from J, with 9 bases between. From germline, CDR1 is MDHEN and CDR2 SYDVKM. Here the CDR3 DNA reads TGTGCCAGCAGTTTATATTCATCGGCAACTAATGAAAAACTGTTTTTT. Amino acid sequence: CASSLYSSATNEKLFF.

Here the CDR3 DNA reads TGTGCCGTCGAGAACACCGGGGAGCTGTTTTTT. It specifies CAVENTGELFF. The V gene is TRBV25-1, the J gene TRBJ2-2; D is unclear. The CDR3 sequence is 11 residues long. The V and J ends lost 11 bases and 1 base respectively, with 5 bases between them. CDR1 is MGHDK, CDR2 SYGVNS, per germline.

The chain uses TRBV12-5 and TRBJ1-5; D not resolved. V was shortened by 6 bases and J by 0 bases, with 6 bases between the two germline ends. Germline-derived CDR1 and CDR2 are LGHNT and FRNRAP. CDR3 length equals 13 residues. The CDR3 DNA sequence: TGTGCTAGTGGGGAATATAGCAATCAGCCCCAGCATTTT. Translated, it gives CASGEYSNQPQHF.

This sequence joins TRBV28 and TRBJ1-1; 9 bases line up with TRBD1. The CDR3 has 16 residues. V lost 5 bases and J lost 1; bases outside the gene matches: 8. Germline V gives CDR1 MDHEN, CDR2 SYDVKM. The CDR3 region is CASSRLGTGQNTEAFF. DNA of the CDR3: TGTGCCAGCAGTAGACTCGGGACAGGGCAGAACACTGAAGCTTTCTTT.

The chain links TRBV9 to TRBJ2-1, with 11 bases that match TRBD2. With 4 bases clipped from V and 6 bases from J, the junction kept 6 bases outside the gene matches. The CDR3 has 15 residues. Germline CDR1 and CDR2: SGDLS and YYNGEE. CDR3 amino acids: CASSLSGRALNEQFF. The CDR3 bases are TGTGCCAGCAGCCTTAGCGGGAGGGCTCTCAATGAGCAGTTCTTC.

On this clone itself: The same CDR3 arises from other DNA sequences in this sample as well. The genes are TRBV11-2 and TRBJ2-3; D might be TRBD1 (5 bases). This CDR3 comprises 13 residues. Germline CDR1 SGHAT, CDR2 FQNNGV. Trimming took 4 bases from V and 5 from J, leaving 10 bases between them. In DNA, the CDR3 is TGTGCCAGCAGCTCTTTAGGGGTAGATACGCAGTATTTT. It translates to CASSSLGVDTQYF.

V is TRBV2 and J is TRBJ1-1; no firm D call. Germline loops: CDR1 SNHLY, CDR2 FYNNEI. CDR3 length: 15 amino acids. The ends were cut back, 3 bases at V and 4 bases at J, with 15 bases in the middle. CDR3 nucleotide sequence: TGTGCCAGCAGTGAGGGTGACAAGTATGGCACTGAAGCTTTCTTT. This encodes CASSEGDKYGTEAFF.

The chain joins TRBV10-2 to TRBJ2-7, with a tentative D call TRBD2 (5 bases). This CDR3 has 13 amino acids. The V end was cut by 7 bases, the J end by 5 bases, with 15 bases between. Looked up from germline, CDR1 is WSHSY and CDR2 is SAAADI. The CDR3 nucleotides read TGCGCCAGCACCGGGCACCTCGGGGACGAGCAGTACTTC. Protein: CASTGHLGDEQYF.

The chain carries TRBV2 and TRBJ2-5; D may be TRBD2 (6 bases). Germline loops: CDR1 SNHLY, CDR2 FYNNEI. V lost 2 bases, J lost 3 bases, and 16 bases lay in between. The CDR3 contains 16 residues. The CDR3 spells CASSERWEAEEETQYF. The DNA of the CDR3 is TGTGCCAGCAGTGAAAGGTGGGAGGCCGAAGAAGAGACCCAGTACTTC.